This T cell receptor (beta chain) emerged from a study of cytomegalovirus exposure and HLA in healthy donors. Study summary: Sequencing of 150 million to 200 million T cells in an earlier analysis found around 110 million unique TCR beta sequences.

PCR employed 60 Vbeta and 13 Jbeta primers. Sequencing was performed with immunoSEQ multiplex PCR; in TCRdb, only in-frame clones are kept and a portion is missing. The sample contains approximately 73,000 clones, around 79% of which appear only once. Study outcomes and limitations: Fewer N-insertions (relative to the 666-donor mean) were reportedly seen in an Asian-associated ancestry cluster in a later analysis. Cytomegalovirus status was reportedly diagnosed by the classifier with high sensitivity and specificity. Per a prior analysis, the majority of TCR beta V segments were productive roughly 87% or roughly 30% of the time.

The CDR3 extends over 15 amino acids. Trimming cost V 1 base and J 0 bases, with 11 bases left between them. Per germline, CDR1 SGHDT and CDR2 YYEEEE. With regard to this clone: Its target is not known.

Sequencing was carried out using PBMCs. V is TRBV5-6 and J is TRBJ2-7, with D possibly matching TRBD1 (6 bases). This TCR derives from a woman aged 40 to 50 in good health and CMV-seropositive. In DNA, the CDR3 is TGTGCCAGCAGCTTGATTCAGGGGTACTCCTACGAGCAGTACTTC. Translation gives CASSLIQGYSYEQYF.